Listed below are T cell receptor beta chains from one sample, sequenced in a study of OX40 agonist ivuxolimab in advanced cancers. Sequencing used immunoSEQ multiplex PCR; TCRdb keeps in-frame clones, though not all of them. The table shows more than 20,000 clones, with about 85% occurring only once. The material was CD4+ or CD8+ T cells sorted from blood, obtained in a trial of the OX40 agonist ivuxolimab. The receptor set was obtained from an adult with an advanced solid tumor such as melanoma, head and neck, liver or kidney cancer. CDR3s include the opening cysteine and the closing phenylalanine or tryptophan. D genes are given only for firm matches. A clone size is listed for some rows: how often the clone was seen (once, few, many), or a class if it is expanded.

v_call	d_call	clone_size	j_call	cdr3_nt	cdr3_aa
TRBV13	TRBD2	.	TRBJ2-1	TGTGCCAGCAGCCCGGTGTGGGGACTAGCGGGGGGCCCTAGCTCCTACAATGAGCAGTTCTTC	CASSPVWGLAGGPSSYNEQFF
TRBV2	TRBD1	.	TRBJ2-7	TGTGCCAGCCGGGACAGTTACTACGAGCAGTACTTC	CASRDSYYEQYF
TRBV10-3	.	medium-sized	TRBJ1-1	TGTGCCATCAGCCCAGACAGCGTCAACACTGAAGCTTTCTTT	CAISPDSVNTEAFF
TRBV5-1	TRBD2	.	TRBJ2-7	TGCGCCAGCAGCCCCGCTAGCGGGGGGTACTACGAGCAGTACTTC	CASSPASGGYYEQYF
TRBV6-5	.	.	TRBJ2-2	TGTGCCAGCAAGGTGAACCTGGGCACCGGGGAGCTGTTTTTT	CASKVNLGTGELFF
TRBV14	TRBD2	.	TRBJ2-5	TGTGCCAGCAGCCAAGATGGGGAGACTAGCGGGGGAGAGACCCAGTACTTC	CASSQDGETSGGETQYF
TRBV7-2	.	.	TRBJ1-2	TGTGCCAGCAGCCCCCGGACAACTAGCTACACCTTC	CASSPRTTSYTF
TRBV7-9	.	.	TRBJ2-1	TGTGCCAGCAGGGCCTCTAATGAGCAGTTCTTC	CASRASNEQFF
TRBV28	TRBD2	.	TRBJ2-5	TGTGCCAGCAGTTTTTACCTAGCGGGGGGGCAAGAGACCCAGTACTTC	CASSFYLAGGQETQYF
TRBV7-9	.	.	TRBJ2-7	TGTGCCAGCAGCTTAGTCCCCACCGCTGCCTACGAGCAGTACTTC	CASSLVPTAAYEQYF
TRBV7-9	TRBD2	.	TRBJ2-1	TGTGCCAGCAGCTCGGGGGGGACTAGCGCGGATGAGCAGTTCTTC	CASSSGGTSADEQFF
TRBV19	TRBD1	.	TRBJ1-5	TGTGCCAGTAGTCAGGGGACAGCATTTCAGCCCCAGCATTTT	CASSQGTAFQPQHF
TRBV29-1	.	.	TRBJ2-7	TGCAGCGTCATGGCAGGGTACGAGCAGTACTTC	CSVMAGYEQYF
TRBV5-1	.	.	TRBJ2-1	TGCGCCAGCAGCTTGCGATACAATGAGCAGTTCTTC	CASSLRYNEQFF
TRBV10-2	.	.	TRBJ1-2	TGCGCCAGCAGTGAGTCGTTAGGATTATATGGCTACACCTTC	CASSESLGLYGYTF
TRBV7-6	.	many	TRBJ2-5	TGTGCCAGCAGCTTATATAGGCAAGAGACCCAGTACTTC	CASSLYRQETQYF
TRBV4-1	.	once	TRBJ2-2	TGCGCCAGCAGGCGTAAGGACGGGGAGCTGTTTTTT	CASRRKDGELFF
TRBV4-2	TRBD1	once	TRBJ1-2	TGTGCCAGCAGCCAAGATATGGGACAGGTTGTTGGCTACACCTTC	CASSQDMGQVVGYTF
TRBV14	.	.	TRBJ2-7	TGTGCCAGCAGCCGAACCGGGACTTTCTACGAGCAGTACTTC	CASSRTGTFYEQYF
TRBV5-5	TRBD1	medium-sized	TRBJ2-7	TGTGCCAGCAGCTTATCCGGGACAGGAGCCTACGAGCAGTACTTC	CASSLSGTGAYEQYF
TRBV6-6	.	.	TRBJ1-5	TGTGCCAGCAGCCCTCCCCTCGGATATAGCAATCAGCCCCAGCATTTT	CASSPPLGYSNQPQHF
TRBV6-5	TRBD1	.	TRBJ1-1	TGTGCCAGCGGACAGGGGCTTGAAGCTTTCTTT	CASGQGLEAFF
TRBV7-6	.	many	TRBJ1-4	TGTGCCAGCAGCCGAACTGGACTTGGCGAAAAACTGTTTTTT	CASSRTGLGEKLFF
TRBV15	TRBD1	few	TRBJ2-3	TGTGCCACCAGCAGAGAGACGGGACAGGGCACAGATACGCAGTATTTT	CATSRETGQGTDTQYF
TRBV5-5	TRBD1	.	TRBJ2-1	TGTGCCAGCAGCTGGACGGGACAGGGGGCCAATGAGCAGTTCTTC	CASSWTGQGANEQFF
TRBV19	TRBD1	.	TRBJ1-5	TGTGCCAGTAGTATCCGGGACAGCCAGCAGCCCCAGCATTTT	CASSIRDSQQPQHF
TRBV11-2	.	.	TRBJ1-5	TGTGCCAGCAGCTTCGGGGGGAATAGCAATCAGCCCCAGCATTTT	CASSFGGNSNQPQHF
TRBV27	.	.	TRBJ2-2	TGTGCCAGCAGCCCAACGAACACCGGGGAGCTGTTTTTT	CASSPTNTGELFF
TRBV4-1	.	.	TRBJ2-2	TGCGCCAGCAGCCAAGATCGTCTCCTGCAGAGGGGGGGGATCGTCGGGGAGCTGTTTTTT	CASSQDRLLQRGGIVGELFF
TRBV7-6	.	once	TRBJ2-2	TGTGCCAGCAGCTGGTCCTTGGTGTCAGGGGAGCTGTTTTTT	CASSWSLVSGELFF
TRBV29-1	TRBD2	.	TRBJ2-1	TGCAGCGCCGGACTAGCGGGGCCCAATGAGCAGTTCTTC	CSAGLAGPNEQFF
TRBV27	.	.	TRBJ2-1	TGTGCCAGCAGTTTAGACGTCTCTGGCGATGAGCAGTTCTTC	CASSLDVSGDEQFF
TRBV9	.	.	TRBJ2-7	TGTGCCAGCAGCATCTCGATGAAGGACAGCCTCTACGAGCAGTACTTC	CASSISMKDSLYEQYF
TRBV6-1	.	.	TRBJ1-4	TGTGCCAGCAGTGAAGTTATCAGGGAAGGTGAAAAACTGTTTTTT	CASSEVIREGEKLFF
TRBV19	.	.	TRBJ2-7	TGTGCCAGTAGTTTCGTCGGGACGCACTACGAGCAGTACTTC	CASSFVGTHYEQYF
TRBV7-6	.	.	TRBJ2-1	TGTGCCAGCAGCCTCCGGAGGCGGGGCGCTGACGACTCCTACAATGAGCAGTTCTTC	CASSLRRRGADDSYNEQFF
TRBV2	TRBD1	.	TRBJ2-2	TGTGCCAGCCGCCTGGGGGCCCGGAGGACAGGGGGCTCCGGGGAGCTGTTTTTT	CASRLGARRTGGSGELFF
TRBV29-1	.	.	TRBJ2-7	TGCAGCGTTGAACTGCAGGGCTTTTCCGGGTACGAGCAGTACTTC	CSVELQGFSGYEQYF
TRBV18	.	.	TRBJ2-2	TGTGCCAGCTTGCACCCAGAAATCCCAACAATGAACACCGGGGAGCTGTTTTTT	CASLHPEIPTMNTGELFF
TRBV19	.	.	TRBJ1-5	TGTGCCAGTACCCCTTCTCGCAGCAGTAATCAGCCCCAGCATTTT	CASTPSRSSNQPQHF
TRBV11-2	.	once	TRBJ1-2	TGTGCCAGCAGTCACTACACATCGGAGTCTAACTATGGCTACACCTTC	CASSHYTSESNYGYTF
TRBV7-2	.	.	TRBJ1-4	TGTGCCAGCAGCTTAGTCGAGGCCACAACTAATGAAAAACTGTTTTTT	CASSLVEATTNEKLFF
TRBV11-2	.	medium-sized	TRBJ2-7	TGTGCCAGCAGCCCCTTTACAGGGCGGGACGAGCAGTACTTC	CASSPFTGRDEQYF
TRBV5-1	.	.	TRBJ2-7	TGCACAGGAAGGCCCTCCACGCCCTACGAGCAGTACTTC	CTGRPSTPYEQYF
TRBV28	.	.	TRBJ2-3	TGTGCCAGCAGTTACGGGGGCGCTAGGACAGATACGCAGTATTTT	CASSYGGARTDTQYF
TRBV27	TRBD1	.	TRBJ2-1	TGTGCCAGCAGTTTATCGGCAGGGGGTACCTACTACAATGAGCAGTTCTTC	CASSLSAGGTYYNEQFF
TRBV5-6	TRBD1	.	TRBJ1-1	TGTGCCAGCAGCCTTGGGACAGGGGGAACTGAAGCTTTCTTT	CASSLGTGGTEAFF
TRBV28	.	.	TRBJ2-5	TGTGCCAGCAGGGGACCGGGACAAGAAGAGACCCAGTACTTC	CASRGPGQEETQYF